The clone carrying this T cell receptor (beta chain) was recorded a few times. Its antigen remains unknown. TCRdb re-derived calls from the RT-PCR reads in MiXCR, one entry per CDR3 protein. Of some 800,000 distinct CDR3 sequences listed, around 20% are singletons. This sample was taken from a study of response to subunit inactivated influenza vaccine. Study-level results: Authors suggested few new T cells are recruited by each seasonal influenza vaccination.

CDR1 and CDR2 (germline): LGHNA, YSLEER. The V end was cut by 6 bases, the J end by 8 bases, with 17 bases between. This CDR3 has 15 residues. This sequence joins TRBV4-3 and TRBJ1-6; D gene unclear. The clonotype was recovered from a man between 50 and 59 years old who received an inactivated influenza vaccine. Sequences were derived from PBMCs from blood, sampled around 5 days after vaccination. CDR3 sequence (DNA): TGCGCCAGCAGTCGGGGAACCGTGGCATATTCACCCCTCCACTTT. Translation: CASSRGTVAYSPLHF.